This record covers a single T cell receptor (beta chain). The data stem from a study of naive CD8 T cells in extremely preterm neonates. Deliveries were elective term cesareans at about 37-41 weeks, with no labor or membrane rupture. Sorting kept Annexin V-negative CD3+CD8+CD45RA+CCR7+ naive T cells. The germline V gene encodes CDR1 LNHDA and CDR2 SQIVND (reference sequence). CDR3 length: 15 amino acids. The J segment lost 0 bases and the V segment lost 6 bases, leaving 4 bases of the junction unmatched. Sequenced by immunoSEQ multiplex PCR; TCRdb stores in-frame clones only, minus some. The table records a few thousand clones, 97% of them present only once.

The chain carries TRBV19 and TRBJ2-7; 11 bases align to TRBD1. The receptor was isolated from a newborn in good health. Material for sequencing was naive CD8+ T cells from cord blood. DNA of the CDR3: TGTGCCAGTAGCCCAGGACAGGGGGCCTCCTACGAGCAGTACTTC. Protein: CASSPGQGASYEQYF.